Listed here are 28 T cell receptor beta chains from one sample, sequenced in a study of PD-1 blockade in classical Hodgkin lymphoma. Assay used: immunoSEQ multiplex PCR; TCRdb lists only in-frame clones, some missing. The sample contains 47,000 or so clones, approximately 91% of which appear only once. Time point indicated: newly diagnosed, previously untreated cHL patient sample. Source material: peripheral blood mononuclear cells (PBMCs). Receptors originate from a human donor with classical Hodgkin lymphoma.

The chain carries TRBV7-9 and TRBJ1-1, with 8 bases that match TRBD1. V trimming: 5 bases; J trimming: 0 bases; junction bases outside the gene matches: 8. The germline gives CDR1 SEHNR, CDR2 FQNEAQ (reference sequence). This CDR3 is built from 16 residues. The CDR3 is CASSRLQQGVNTEAFF. Written as DNA, the CDR3 is TGTGCCAGCAGCAGACTTCAACAGGGGGTGAACACTGAAGCTTTCTTT.

This clone was counted once. Written as DNA, the CDR3 is TGTGCCAGCAGCCTGGGACAGGGGGCTATGAACTATGGCTACACCTTC. Amino acid sequence: CASSLGQGAMNYGYTF. The chain recombines TRBV7-9 with TRBJ1-2, with 12 positions matching TRBD1. The germline V gene has CDR1 SEHNR and CDR2 FQNEAQ (reference sequence). Trimming took 5 bases from V and 2 from J; bases not matched to a gene: 6. This CDR3 has 16 residues.

Concerning this clone itself: Its ends do not fully match the called genes, so a read error is possible. Other DNA sequences in the sample encode the same CDR3. J is TRBJ2-7 and V is TRBV5-1; D is ambiguous. Germline loops: CDR1 SGHRS, CDR2 YFSETQ. The CDR3 is 11 amino acids. CDR3 loop: CASSYAYEQYF. CDR3 DNA: TGCGCCAGCAGCTACGCCTACGAGCAATACTTC.

This clone was seen just once. The chain links TRBV7-2 to TRBJ1-1, with a tentative D call TRBD1 (5 bases). The germline gives CDR1 SGHTA, CDR2 FQGNSA. CDR3 length equals 17 residues. V lost 0 bases, J lost 1 base, and 15 bases lay in between. The CDR3 spells CASSLALGGFGNTEAFF. The CDR3 DNA follows: TGTGCCAGCAGCTTAGCGCTCGGGGGTTTCGGGAACACTGAAGCTTTCTTT.

In its sample, this clone was seen once. In nucleotides, the CDR3 is TGTGCCAGCACCTCGGGTGTGGGCAGTGCTTACCCCAATGAGCAGTTCTTC. Protein product: CASTSGVGSAYPNEQFF. The chain has TRBV27 and TRBJ2-1; D is uncertain. The ends were cut back, 7 bases at V and 6 bases at J, with 25 bases in the middle. The CDR3 loop spans 17 amino acids. Germline values: CDR1 MNHEY, CDR2 SMNVEV (reference sequence).

The V and J genes are TRBV19 and TRBJ1-1; 7 bases fit TRBD1. The germline V gene has CDR1 LNHDA and CDR2 SQIVND (reference sequence). This CDR3 region has 16 residues. The V and J ends lost 1 base and 0 bases, in that order; junction bases with no gene match: 5. CDR3 in amino acids: CASSIGQGELNTEAFF. The CDR3 DNA reads as TGTGCCAGTAGTATAGGACAGGGCGAGCTGAACACTGAAGCTTTCTTT. The whole variable domain, remainder taken from reference TRBV19 and TRBJ1-1, is DGGITQSPKYLFRKEGQNVTLSCEQNLNHDAMYWYRQDPGQGLRLIYYSQIVNDFQKGDIAEGYSVSREKKESFPLTVTSAQKNPTAFYLCASSIGQGELNTEAFFGQGTRLTVV.

The chain combines TRBV2 with TRBJ2-6; perhaps TRBD2 as D (6 bases). Germline V lookup: CDR1 SNHLY, CDR2 FYNNEI. This CDR3 is 22 amino acids long. Trimming removed 2 bases from V and 0 bases from J, with 26 bases in between. CDR3 sequence reads: CASSEKEGLLSPTISGANVLTF. In DNA, the CDR3 is TGTGCCAGCAGTGAAAAGGAGGGACTGCTCTCCCCCACTATCTCTGGGGCCAACGTCCTGACTTTC.

The CDR3 DNA sequence: TGTGCCAGCAAAGACAGGGGTGAGGCTTTCTTT. Protein sequence: CASKDRGEAFF. V usage is TRBV28 and J usage is TRBJ1-1, with TRBD1 matching 8 bases. Germline V gives CDR1 MDHEN, CDR2 SYDVKM. The CDR3 has 11 amino acids. The trim removed 7 bases at V and 11 bases at J, leaving 6 bases unmatched.

This sequence joins TRBV28 and TRBJ2-1; 13 nucleotides agree with TRBD2. The germline V gene has CDR1 MDHEN and CDR2 SYDVKM. This CDR3 contains 15 residues. V trimming: 2 bases; J trimming: 5 bases; junction bases outside the gene matches: 0. The CDR3 nucleotides read TGTGCCAGCAGTTTAGGACTAGCGGGGGACAATGAGCAGTTCTTC. Translated: CASSLGLAGDNEQFF.

This clone has only a few counts. The rearrangement uses TRBV27 and TRBJ1-2; a possible D gene is TRBD1 (5 bases). This CDR3 is built from 12 residues. Germline V gives CDR1 MNHEY, CDR2 SMNVEV (reference sequence). Between the trimmed V and J ends, which lost 8 bases and 4 bases, there was a span of 11 bases. CDR3 DNA: TGTGCCAGCGGTCGGAGGGGCTATGGCTACACCTTC. Translated: CASGRRGYGYTF.

This chain uses TRBV4-2 with TRBJ1-2; D remains ambiguous. The V gene's germline CDR1 is LGHNA and CDR2 YNFKEQ. V gave up 6 bases and J gave up 1 base, with 18 bases separating them. This CDR3 is built from 16 residues. Here the CDR3 DNA reads TGTGCCAGCAGTAGAGGCCTCAACCGAGATAACTATGGCTACACCTTC. Translated, it gives CASSRGLNRDNYGYTF.

The chain employs TRBV27 and TRBJ2-1; no clear D gene. The germline V gene encodes CDR1 MNHEY and CDR2 SMNVEV (reference sequence). V lost 4 bases and J 8 bases, leaving 15 bases between the germline ends. CDR3 size: 14 residues. CDR3 DNA: TGTGCCAGCAGTTCGACCCGCAAGGGTTATGAGCAGTTCTTC. It yields the protein CASSSTRKGYEQFF.

The chain joins TRBV5-4 to TRBJ2-2, with D possibly matching TRBD2 (6 bases). The ends were cut back, 7 bases at V and 7 bases at J, with 23 bases in the middle. The CDR3 extends over 16 amino acids. Per the germline V gene, CDR1 is SGHNT and CDR2 is YYREEE (reference sequence). The CDR3 sequence is CASRLEGSPGNGELFF. In nucleotides, the CDR3 is TGTGCCAGCCGACTAGAGGGATCCCCAGGGAACGGGGAGCTGTTTTTT.

The V gene is TRBV2, the J gene TRBJ1-1; tentatively, D is TRBD1 (5 bases). The germline gives CDR1 SNHLY, CDR2 FYNNEI. CDR3 length equals 14 residues. V lost 6 bases, J lost 3 bases, and 14 bases lay in between. This chain's CDR3 is CASRGRHRDTEAFF. Written as DNA, the CDR3 is TGTGCCAGCAGGGGACGGCACCGGGACACTGAAGCTTTCTTT.

For the CDR3, the DNA is TGTGCCAGCAGCGAGGGTGGGACAGATACGCAGTATTTT. Its protein is CASSEGGTDTQYF. The V gene is TRBV7-3, the J gene TRBJ2-3; possible D gene TRBD2, 5 bases. Trimming left V 5 bases short and J 3 bases short, with 9 bases between. From germline, CDR1 is SGHTA and CDR2 FQGTGA. The CDR3 runs 13 residues.

The chain is built from TRBV5-1 and TRBJ1-1; TRBD1 might be the D (6 bases). The CDR3 sequence is 14 residues long. V lost 5 bases, J lost 3 bases, and 14 bases lay in between. Germline lookup yields CDR1 SGHRS and CDR2 YFSETQ. CDR3 protein: CASSNRVPHTEAFF. The DNA for the CDR3 is TGCGCCAGCAGTAACAGGGTCCCGCACACTGAAGCTTTCTTT.

This rearrangement joins TRBV6-1 to TRBJ1-5; D ambiguous. This CDR3 region has 16 residues. Germline V gene lookup returns CDR1 MNHNS and CDR2 SASEGT. V gave up 1 base and J gave up 0 bases, with 10 bases separating them. CDR3 in amino acids: CASSEGEGYSNQPQHF. CDR3 DNA sequence: TGTGCCAGCAGTGAAGGGGAGGGTTATAGCAATCAGCCCCAGCATTTT.

The chain uses TRBV4-2 and TRBJ1-1; D is unclear. Germline V gene lookup returns CDR1 LGHNA and CDR2 YNFKEQ. The CDR3 has 13 residues. V was cut by 1 base and J by 6 bases, with 9 bases left in between. The CDR3 DNA reads as TGTGCCAGCAGCCAAGGTGAAAGGGCTGAAGCTTTCTTT. This codes for CASSQGERAEAFF.

This clone was recorded once. CDR3 sequence reads: CASSVGNSGPPGKETQYF. The CDR3 coding sequence is TGTGCCAGCAGCGTAGGAAATAGCGGGCCCCCAGGAAAAGAGACCCAGTACTTC. This chain links TRBV9 with TRBJ2-5, with 7 bases aligning to TRBD2. The CDR3 covers 18 residues. Germline trimming cut 0 bases from V and 3 bases from J; bases unmatched to any gene: 14. Germline CDR1 and CDR2: SGDLS and YYNGEE. The full variable domain, in which reference TRBV9 and TRBJ2-5 provide the parts outside the CDR3, is DSGVTQTPKHLITATGQRVTLRCSPRSGDLSVYWYQQSLDQGLQFLIQYYNGEERAKGNILERFSAQQFPDLHSELNLSSLELGDSALYFCASSVGNSGPPGKETQYFGPGTRLLVL.

The CDR3: CASSLDRDSTDTQYF. The CDR3 DNA is TGTGCCAGCAGCTTGGATCGGGACAGCACAGATACGCAGTATTTT. The V and J genes are TRBV7-3 and TRBJ2-3, with D perhaps being TRBD1 or TRBD2 (5 bases each). Germline-derived CDR1 and CDR2 are SGHTA and FQGTGA. V was cut by 3 bases and J by 0 bases, with 10 bases left in between. This CDR3 is 15 amino acids long.

The chain combines TRBV19 with TRBJ2-1, with 8 bases fitting TRBD2. With V trimmed by 6 bases and J by 5 bases, 3 bases remained unmatched. The CDR3 runs 13 residues. Looked up from germline, CDR1 is LNHDA and CDR2 is SQIVND (reference sequence). The CDR3 loop reads CASRELADNEQFF. CDR3 DNA: TGTGCCAGTAGGGAACTAGCGGACAATGAGCAGTTCTTC.

This sequence joins TRBV25-1 and TRBJ2-3, with D hard to call. With 4 bases removed from V and 8 bases from J, the gap between germline ends came to 7 bases. Germline-derived CDR1 and CDR2 are MGHDK and SYGVNS. The CDR3 consists of 11 residues. CDR3 nucleotide sequence: TGTGCCAGCAGTGTACAAGGTACGCAGTATTTT. It encodes CASSVQGTQYF.

V is TRBV21-1 and J is TRBJ2-7; the DNA was not compared with TRBD1, the D call given in the table. TRBV21-1 corresponds to a pseudogene. This CDR3 has 15 residues. The DNA of the CDR3 is TGTGCCAGCAGCAAAGAGTTGGGCGCCGGCTACGAGCAGTACGTC. It specifies CASSKELGAGYEQYV.

The chain couples TRBV10-3 to TRBJ2-7; D gene ambiguous. From germline, CDR1 is ENHRY and CDR2 SYGVKD. V gave up 0 bases and J gave up 6 bases, with 12 bases separating them. The CDR3 sequence is 14 residues long. CDR3 loop: CAISESLGLSEQYV. Written as DNA, the CDR3 is TGTGCCATCAGTGAGTCATTGGGTCTCAGCGAGCAGTACGTC.

CDR3 sequence: CAPGGETQYF. Written as DNA, the CDR3 is TGCGCCCCGGGAGGGGAGACCCAGTACTTC. The chain carries TRBV5-1 and TRBJ2-5; 8 positions match TRBD2. The CDR3 runs to 10 residues. The V and J ends lost 10 bases and 5 bases, in that order; junction bases with no gene match: 1. The germline CDR1 and CDR2 sequences are SGHRS and YFSETQ. Drawing the rest from reference TRBV5-1 and TRBJ2-5, the complete variable domain is KAGVTQTPRYLIKTRGQQVTLSCSPISGHRSVSWYQQTPGQGLQFLFEYFSETQRNKGNFPGRFSGRQFSNSRSEMNVSTLELGDSALYLCAPGGETQYFGPGTRLLVL.

The rearrangement links TRBV7-9 to TRBJ1-2; no reliable D call. The CDR3 has 15 amino acids. V lost 5 bases, J lost 4 bases, and 17 bases lay in between. Per the germline V gene, CDR1 is SEHNR and CDR2 is FQNEAQ (reference sequence). CDR3 nucleotides: TGTGCCAGCAGCCCTACGAGATCCCCTTCCTATGGCTACACCTTC. Protein product: CASSPTRSPSYGYTF. Supplemented by reference TRBV7-9 and TRBJ1-2, the full variable domain reads DTGVSQNPRHKITKRGQNVTFRCDPISEHNRLYWYRQTLGQGPEFLTYFQNEAQLEKSRLLSDRFSAERPKGSFSTLEIQRTEQGDSAMYLCASSPTRSPSYGYTFGSGTRLTVV.

The V gene is TRBV5-1, the J gene TRBJ2-4, with D tentatively TRBD1 (7 bases). The CDR3 sequence is 16 residues long. Germline assignment: CDR1 SGHRS and CDR2 YFSETQ. Trimming took off 4 bases at V and 1 base at J, with 15 bases between the two ends. The CDR3 is CASSPWQGGAKNIQYF. CDR3 nucleotide sequence: TGCGCCAGCAGCCCTTGGCAGGGGGGCGCCAAAAACATTCAGTACTTC.

The chain employs TRBV6-4 and TRBJ2-1; 11 bases map to TRBD2. CDR1 is MRHNA, CDR2 SNTAGT, per germline. Losses at the gene ends were 6 bases for V and 10 bases for J; bases not matched to a gene: 8. This CDR3 region has 14 residues. The CDR3 region has the DNA TGTGCCAGCAGAGTAGCGGGAGGGCCAGGAGAGCAGTTCTTC. This gives the protein CASRVAGGPGEQFF.